Listed below are T cell receptor beta chains from one sample, sequenced in a study of T cells after yellow fever vaccination. One entry per CDR3 protein, called by TCRdb with MiXCR from the 5' RACE reads. This table has about 75,000 distinct CDR3 sequences, 7.3% appearing once. Sequencing used CD8+ T cells sorted from PBMCs, obtained approximately 11 days after the first yellow fever vaccination. Source of these receptors: a man between 18 and 35 years old who received the YFV17D yellow fever vaccine. Both conserved end residues are part of each CDR3. The D gene is left open where the match is weak. Some rows have no size entry. The others give once, few or many, or a class for an expanded clone.

d_gene,abundance,v_gene,j_gene,CDR3aa,CDR3nt
-,many,TRBV24-1,TRBJ2-1,CATSEGANNEQFF,TGTGCCACCAGTGAGGGGGCTAACAATGAGCAGTTCTTC
-,few,TRBV12-3/TRBV12-4,TRBJ2-1,CASSLQINEQFF,TGTGCCAGCAGTTTACAAATCAATGAGCAGTTCTTC
-,many,TRBV7-9,TRBJ2-1,CASKLGTPGGPVNEQFF,TGTGCCAGCAAACTAGGGACGCCGGGCGGGCCGGTCAATGAGCAGTTCTTC
-,few,TRBV19,TRBJ2-5,CASSIRGFQETQYF,TGTGCCAGTAGTATAAGAGGGTTCCAAGAGACCCAGTACTTC
TRBD2,-,TRBV6-2/TRBV6-3,TRBJ2-5,CASSYGERGDQETQYF,TGTGCCAGCAGTTACGGCGAGCGGGGGGACCAAGAGACCCAGTACTTC
TRBD2,-,TRBV18,TRBJ2-7,CASSPTTSGDSYEQYF,TGTGCCAGCTCACCCACCACTAGCGGTGATTCCTACGAGCAGTACTTC
-,many,TRBV21-1,TRBJ2-5,CASSKGDRGQETQYF,TGTGCCAGCAGCAAAGGGGACAGGGGGCAAGAGACCCAGTACTTC
TRBD1,-,TRBV4-3,TRBJ1-1,CASSHGTGKNPEAFF,TGCGCCAGCAGCCACGGGACAGGGAAGAACCCTGAAGCTTTCTTT
-,many,TRBV9,TRBJ2-3,CASSVDLRGKSTDTQYF,TGTGCCAGCAGCGTAGATTTGAGGGGGAAGAGCACAGATACGCAGTATTTT
TRBD1,many,TRBV4-1,TRBJ1-1,CASSQVEGAGEAFF,TGCGCCAGCAGCCAAGTAGAGGGGGCGGGTGAAGCTTTCTTT
-,-,TRBV29-1,TRBJ1-1,CSGEVVGSEAFF,TGCAGCGGGGAAGTGGTGGGCTCTGAAGCTTTCTTT
-,-,TRBV12-3/TRBV12-4,TRBJ2-5,CASSLDGYQETQYF,TGTGCCAGCAGTTTAGACGGCTACCAAGAGACCCAGTACTTC
-,many,TRBV9,TRBJ2-1,CASSLSIDSQSYNEQFF,TGTGCCAGCAGCCTCTCCATCGATAGTCAATCCTACAATGAGCAGTTCTTC
-,few,TRBV5-6,TRBJ2-3,CASSSPQSTDTQYF,TGTGCCAGCAGCTCACCCCAGAGCACAGATACGCAGTATTTT
TRBD1,few,TRBV12-5,TRBJ2-5,CASGHRGAPYQETQYF,TGTGCTAGTGGTCACAGGGGGGCTCCGTACCAAGAGACCCAGTACTTC
-,many,TRBV9,TRBJ2-1,CASSGDIYNEQFF,TGTGCCAGCAGCGGGGACATCTACAATGAGCAGTTCTTC
-,-,TRBV12-3/TRBV12-4,TRBJ1-2,CATRTAATNYGYTF,TGTGCCACACGGACAGCCGCGACTAACTATGGCTACACCTTC
-,many,TRBV2,TRBJ1-1,CASSEAQGIRTEAFF,TGTGCCAGCAGTGAAGCGCAGGGGATTCGCACTGAAGCTTTCTTT
-,many,TRBV12-3/TRBV12-4,TRBJ2-3,CASASEDTQYF,TGTGCCAGCGCTAGCGAAGATACGCAGTATTTT
-,few,TRBV19,TRBJ1-5,CASSMHGASNQPQHF,TGTGCCAGTAGTATGCACGGGGCGAGCAATCAGCCCCAGCATTTT
TRBD1,few,TRBV2,TRBJ2-1,CASSSGTGSYNEQFF,TGTGCCAGCAGTTCCGGGACAGGTAGTTACAATGAGCAGTTCTTC
-,-,TRBV4-3,TRBJ1-6,CASSLSVVSHSPLHF,TGCGCCAGCAGCCTCAGCGTCGTGAGTCATTCACCCCTCCACTTT